The present TCR beta chain was sequenced within a study of blood T cells in healthy people across ages. Germline CDR1 reads SGHTA; CDR2 reads FQGNSA. The CDR3 extends over 16 amino acids. Trimming removed 5 bases from V and 4 bases from J; junction bases left unmatched: 12. With a J-beta primer mix and a sample-barcoded 5' primer, a second PCR ran roughly 6 to 11 cycles. TCRdb independently ran MiXCR on the 5' RACE reads; one entry per CDR3 protein. The sample has roughly 830,000 distinct CDR3 sequences; about 62% are singletons. Every donor contributed about 10 milliliters of peripheral blood by blood draw. Study-wide points: Per-million-T-cell TCR beta diversity fell roughly linearly with age.

This clonotype was observed a handful of times. The antigen is not known. The TCR was taken from a man aged 25-45 years in good health. Sequencing was done on a sample of blood. This chain joins TRBV7-2 and TRBJ2-5, with TRBD2 matching 8 bases. The CDR3 reads CASSTRAGVGGETQYF. CDR3 nucleotides: TGTGCCAGCAGCACCCGAGCGGGGGTAGGCGGAGAGACCCAGTACTTC.